The entry below describes one T cell receptor beta chain. The target antigen is unknown. This entry comes from a study of cytomegalovirus exposure and HLA in healthy donors. General study findings and limits: Accurate predictions that matched the HLA-A and HLA-B alleles of most subjects were reportedly made from TCR beta sequences.

The PCR was carried out with 60 Vbeta primers and 13 Jbeta primers. Sequenced by immunoSEQ multiplex PCR; TCRdb stores in-frame clones only, minus some. Of some 190,000 clones listed, roughly four fifths were seen once; the top ten hold around 3.5%. The material sequenced was PBMCs. The receptor's source is a man aged 35 to 55 in good health and CMV-seropositive.

The CDR3 nucleotides read TGTGCCAGCAACTATGGAGGGCAGTTCTATGGCTACACCTTC. Translating gives CASNYGGQFYGYTF. J is TRBJ1-2 and V is TRBV7-2; D is ambiguous. Trimming pared 7 bases from V and 4 bases from J, leaving 16 bases between. The CDR3 is made up of 14 amino acids. Looked up from germline, CDR1 is SGHTA and CDR2 is FQGNSA.